A single sample gave rise to the 30 T cell receptor beta chains below, sequenced in a study of T cell repertoires in cytomegalovirus infection. These receptors lack a known antigen. TCRdb itself ran the reads through MiXCR, one entry per CDR3 protein. The data contain around 900,000 distinct CDR3 sequences, about a third of them seen just once; the ten biggest clones take up around 15%. The sequences come from cultured CD8+ T cells from PBMCs, collected from culture after CMV antigen stimulation. The receptors were gathered from a human donor in good health (CMV status not recorded). Some clones in this sample may be carry-over from other donors' samples.

This clonotype was detected a few times. The chain is built from TRBV6-1 and TRBJ2-7; the D is unclear. CDR1 is MNHNS, CDR2 SASEGT, per germline. The CDR3 extends over 12 amino acids. With 6 bases removed from V and 5 bases from J, the gap between germline ends came to 11 bases. The CDR3 DNA sequence: TGTGCCAGCAGGGATCACACGGACGAGCAGTACTTC. Translated: CASRDHTDEQYF.

The chain combines TRBV27 with TRBJ1-2; D is uncertain. Germline values: CDR1 MNHEY, CDR2 SMNVEV (reference sequence). The CDR3 has 16 residues. The V gene lost 0 bases and the J gene lost 0 bases, with 11 bases spanning the gap. The CDR3 is CASSLSPDGSNYGYTF. For the CDR3, the DNA is TGTGCCAGCAGTTTATCTCCGGACGGGTCTAACTATGGCTACACCTTC.

V usage is TRBV7-6 and J usage is TRBJ2-1; tentatively, D is TRBD2 (6 bases). V was trimmed by 5 bases and J by 8 bases, leaving 19 bases between them. This CDR3 is 15 amino acids long. Germline V gene lookup returns CDR1 SGHVS and CDR2 FNYEAQ. The CDR3 reads CASSVREHPGDEQFF. CDR3 DNA: TGTGCCAGCAGCGTGCGGGAACACCCCGGGGATGAGCAGTTCTTC.

V gene TRBV6-5 combines with J gene TRBJ2-4; TRBD1 matches 8 bases. This CDR3 has 16 residues. After removal of 6 bases from V and 2 bases from J, the junction contained 9 bases not matched to a gene. The germline V gene has CDR1 MNHEY and CDR2 SVGAGI. In DNA, the CDR3 is TGTGCCAGCAGCCCCGAGACAGGGGATCCCAAAAACATTCAGTACTTC. Translated: CASSPETGDPKNIQYF.

In this sample, this clonotype turned up a few times. The CDR3 region has the DNA TGTGCCAGCAGTCCTCGTTCGGACACATACTATGGCTACACCTTC. It encodes CASSPRSDTYYGYTF. The chain couples TRBV27 to TRBJ1-2, with a tentative D call TRBD1 (5 bases). V lost 5 bases to trimming and J lost 3 bases, with 16 bases between them. The CDR3 is 15 residues long. Germline CDR1 is MNHEY and CDR2 is SMNVEV (reference sequence).

This chain links TRBV25-1 with TRBJ1-1; D uncertain. Trimming shortened V by 4 bases and J by 4 bases, and 16 bases separated the two germline ends. Germline V gene sequence: CDR1 MGHDK, CDR2 SYGVNS. CDR3 length equals 15 residues. The DNA of the CDR3 is TGTGCCAGCAGTGGGGGTCGTCGTCGGGGCACTGAAGCTTTCTTT. It specifies CASSGGRRRGTEAFF. The whole variable domain, filled in from reference TRBV25-1 and TRBJ1-1, reads EADIYQTPRYLVIGTGKKITLECSQTMGHDKMYWYQQDPGMELHLIHYSYGVNSTEKGDLSSESTVSRIRTEHFPLTLESARPSHTSQYLCASSGGRRRGTEAFFGQGTRLTVV.

This chain connects TRBV12-3 or TRBV12-4 to TRBJ1-5; maybe TRBD1 (6 bases). The CDR3 has 14 residues. With 6 bases removed from V and 2 bases from J, the gap between germline ends came to 11 bases. The CDR3 region has the DNA TGTGCCAGCAGCTTTAACAGGGGCAATCAGCCCCAGCATTTT. This sequence encodes CASSFNRGNQPQHF.

The J gene is TRBJ1-1, the V gene TRBV6-5, with 8 bases lining up with TRBD1. With V trimmed by 4 bases and J by 6 bases, 10 bases remained unmatched. In germline, CDR1 is MNHEY, CDR2 SVGAGI. The CDR3 covers 15 residues. The CDR3 spells CASSFGQGGFSEAFF. For the CDR3, the DNA is TGTGCCAGCAGTTTCGGACAGGGAGGGTTCTCTGAAGCTTTCTTT.

The chain is built from TRBV29-1 and TRBJ2-1, with D hard to call. Between the trimmed V and J ends, which lost 5 bases and 0 bases, there was a span of 5 bases. The CDR3 length is 12 residues. CDR1 is SQVTM, CDR2 ANQGSEA, per germline. The CDR3 loop reads CSVRSSYNEQFF. The CDR3, as DNA: TGCAGCGTTAGGAGCTCCTACAATGAGCAGTTCTTC.

This clonotype was counted only a few times. The genes are TRBV28 and TRBJ2-2, with 9 nucleotides matching TRBD1. Trimming cost V 3 bases and J 6 bases; bases outside gene matches: 14. There are 18 residues in the CDR3. Germline V lookup: CDR1 MDHEN, CDR2 SYDVKM. The CDR3 DNA reads as TGTGCCAGCAGTTTCGGTACAGGGGGCCCACGAAGGGCCGGGGAGCTGTTTTTT. It encodes CASSFGTGGPRRAGELFF.

The chain couples TRBV6-6 to TRBJ1-5, with TRBD1 matching 7 bases. The CDR3 has 15 amino acids. The J segment lost 5 bases and the V segment lost 2 bases, leaving 6 bases of the junction unmatched. Germline CDR1 reads MNHNY; CDR2 reads SVGAGI (reference sequence). As DNA, the CDR3 is TGTGCCAGCAGTTACCGAGGGGGCTGGGATCAGCCCCAGCATTTT. As protein: CASSYRGGWDQPQHF.

The chain combines TRBV27 with TRBJ1-5; 7 bases map to TRBD1. Germline lookup yields CDR1 MNHEY and CDR2 SMNVEV (reference sequence). With V trimmed by 6 bases and J by 6 bases, 11 bases remained unmatched. This CDR3 spans 15 amino acids. CDR3 DNA sequence: TGTGCCAGCAGCCCGCACAGGGGAGGGAGTCAGCCCCAGCATTTT. This encodes CASSPHRGGSQPQHF.

The V gene is TRBV6-1, the J gene TRBJ2-7, with D uncertain. The V end was cut by 1 base, the J end by 4 bases, with 11 bases between. Germline CDR1 reads MNHNS; CDR2 reads SASEGT. This CDR3 is built from 14 residues. For the CDR3, the DNA is TGTGCCAGCAGTGAAGGGTCTATCCTTTACGAGCAGTACGTC. Its protein product is CASSEGSILYEQYV.

This clonotype has a handful of counts. The chain recombines TRBV28 with TRBJ2-7; possible D gene TRBD2, 6 bases. CDR1 is MDHEN, CDR2 SYDVKM, per germline. CDR3 length: 16 amino acids. Between the trimmed V and J ends, which lost 5 bases and 4 bases, there was a span of 21 bases. The chain's CDR3 is CASSERGLPDGYEQYV. CDR3 bases: TGTGCCAGCAGTGAACGGGGACTCCCCGACGGATACGAGCAGTACGTC.

V usage is TRBV7-6 and J usage is TRBJ2-1, with a weak D call TRBD2 (6 bases). Germline CDR1 is SGHVS and CDR2 is FNYEAQ. CDR3 length equals 15 residues. V lost 2 bases and J lost 5, with 13 bases in between. CDR3 protein: CASSLRRGTDNEQFF. DNA of the CDR3: TGTGCCAGCAGCTTACGGAGGGGTACTGACAATGAGCAGTTCTTC.

The chain combines TRBV12-3 or TRBV12-4 with TRBJ1-2, with D possibly TRBD1 on 5 matching bases. Deletions cut 4 bases from V and 3 bases from J, with 9 bases between. The CDR3 has 13 amino acids. The CDR3 bases are TGTGCCAGCAGTTCGGGACCGCACTATGGCTACACCTTC. Translation gives CASSSGPHYGYTF.

V usage is TRBV4-1 and J usage is TRBJ2-1; a weak D match, TRBD2 (6 bases). The germline V gene encodes CDR1 MGHRA and CDR2 YSYEKL. This CDR3 contains 15 residues. The germline V and J ends were trimmed by 0 bases and 4 bases, with 10 bases remaining between them. As DNA, the CDR3 is TGCGCCAGCAGCCAAGATGTGGGGACTTACAATGAGCAGTTCTTC. Translation gives CASSQDVGTYNEQFF.

This clonotype was seen ten or more times. The rearrangement links TRBV7-2 to TRBJ2-2; D gene unclear. CDR3 length: 14 residues. Germline assignment: CDR1 SGHTA and CDR2 FQGNSA. V was trimmed by 0 bases and J by 1 base, leaving 3 bases between them. This chain's CDR3 is CASSLAMNTGELFF. CDR3 nucleotides: TGTGCCAGCAGCTTAGCTATGAACACCGGGGAGCTGTTTTTT.

This clonotype was detected only once. V and J are TRBV9 and TRBJ2-3; 8 bases agree with TRBD2. With V trimmed by 0 bases and J by 2 bases, 5 bases remained unmatched. This CDR3 is 16 amino acids long. Germline V gives CDR1 SGDLS, CDR2 YYNGEE. CDR3 bases: TGTGCCAGCAGCGTAGCGGGGGGGCCCTTCACAGATACGCAGTATTTT. It translates to CASSVAGGPFTDTQYF.

This clonotype was seen only a few times. The chain has TRBV19 and TRBJ2-7, with TRBD1 identical over 9 bases. V dropped 5 bases and J dropped 2; count of bases not matched to a gene: 10. This CDR3 comprises 16 residues. Germline V gives CDR1 LNHDA, CDR2 SQIVND (reference sequence). The CDR3 nucleotides are TGTGCCAGTAGTCCGCGGGACAGGGCGTTCGCCTACGAGCAGTACTTC. Amino acids: CASSPRDRAFAYEQYF. The full variable domain, in which reference TRBV19 and TRBJ2-7 provide the parts outside the CDR3, is DGGITQSPKYLFRKEGQNVTLSCEQNLNHDAMYWYRQDPGQGLRLIYYSQIVNDFQKGDIAEGYSVSREKKESFPLTVTSAQKNPTAFYLCASSPRDRAFAYEQYFGPGTRLTVT.

The genes are TRBV29-1 and TRBJ2-3; perhaps TRBD2 as D (5 bases). The V end was cut by 3 bases, the J end by 5 bases, with 12 bases between. In germline, CDR1 is SQVTM, CDR2 ANQGSEA. This CDR3 is built from 13 residues. The CDR3 sequence is CSVERDLKDTQYF. Here the CDR3 DNA reads TGCAGCGTTGAGAGGGATTTAAAAGATACGCAGTATTTT.

This clonotype was found many times. The V call is TRBV7-8, the J call TRBJ2-1; 7 bases line up with TRBD2. CDR1 is SGHVS, CDR2 FQNEAQ, per germline. Trimming removed 7 bases from V and 0 bases from J; junction bases left unmatched: 3. There are 14 residues in the CDR3. The CDR3, as DNA: TGTGCCAGCATGCGGGGGAGCTCCTACAATGAGCAGTTCTTC. Translation gives CASMRGSSYNEQFF. Full variable domain (rest looked up from reference TRBV7-8 and TRBJ2-1): GAGVSQSPRYKVAKRGQDVALRCDPISGHVSLFWYQQALGQGPEFLTYFQNEAQLDKSGLPSDRFFAERPEGSVSTLKIQRTQQEDSAVYLCASMRGSSYNEQFFGPGTRLTVL.

The chain uses TRBV7-9 and TRBJ2-2, with 13 bases fitting TRBD2. Germline V lookup: CDR1 SEHNR, CDR2 FQNEAQ (reference sequence). CDR3 length equals 18 residues. V lost 5 bases, J lost 0 bases, and 6 bases stayed unmatched. CDR3 nucleotides: TGTGCCAGCAGCCTGACTAGCGGGGGGCAAACGAACACCGGGGAGCTGTTTTTT. Protein sequence: CASSLTSGGQTNTGELFF.

The chain employs TRBV7-4 and TRBJ2-5; 9 bases are a match to TRBD2. CDR3 length: 16 amino acids. V trimming: 1 base; J trimming: 2 bases; junction bases outside the gene matches: 5. The V gene's germline CDR1 is SGHVT and CDR2 SQSDAQ. The CDR3 sequence: CASSLVKAGGQETQYF. CDR3 nucleotide sequence: TGTGCCAGCAGCTTAGTGAAAGCGGGGGGACAAGAGACCCAGTACTTC.

The chain has TRBV6-2 or TRBV6-3 and TRBJ2-2, with a possible D match to TRBD1 (5 bases). CDR1 is MNHEY, CDR2 SVGEGT, per germline. Trimming cost V 4 bases and J 0 bases, with 9 bases left between them. The CDR3 runs 15 residues. CDR3 nucleotides: TGTGCCAGCAGTTCAGGGTTATCGAACACCGGGGAGCTGTTTTTT. This translates into CASSSGLSNTGELFF.

The CDR3 nucleotides are TGTGCCAGCAGTTACTCGAAGGCGGGCTCGAACTATGGCTACACCTTC. Translating it yields CASSYSKAGSNYGYTF. The chain couples TRBV6-6 to TRBJ1-2; D is uncertain. Trimming removed 0 bases from V and 2 bases from J, with 13 bases in between. The CDR3 is 16 amino acids. Germline CDR1 is MNHNY and CDR2 is SVGAGI (reference sequence).

The chain uses TRBV12-5 and TRBJ2-1; 12 nucleotides align to TRBD2. The CDR3 is 16 amino acids. V lost 4 bases, J lost 2 bases, and 3 bases stayed unmatched. CDR1 and CDR2 from the germline V gene are LGHNT and FRNRAP. Written as DNA, the CDR3 is TGTGCTAGTGGTTGGAGGACTAGCGGGGCCTACAATGAGCAGTTCTTC. Translating it yields CASGWRTSGAYNEQFF.

This clonotype was seen a few times. The rearrangement links TRBV7-8 to TRBJ1-2; D gene uncertain. This CDR3 comprises 13 residues. Germline CDR1 SGHVS, CDR2 FQNEAQ. CDR3 coding DNA: TGTGGCGTCCTCACGGGGAGTAACTATGGCTACACCTTC. Residues: CGVLTGSNYGYTF.

This clonotype was recorded at least ten times. V and J are TRBV7-9 and TRBJ2-5; tentatively, D is TRBD2 (6 bases). V lost 1 base and J lost 3, with 18 bases in between. This CDR3 has 17 residues. CDR1 is SEHNR, CDR2 FQNEAQ, per germline (reference sequence). The CDR3 DNA is TGTGCCAGCAGCTTAGTGGATCGGGTCCGGGGGAAAGAGACCCAGTACTTC. Encoded protein: CASSLVDRVRGKETQYF.

The chain is built from TRBV2 and TRBJ2-7, with 7 bases that match TRBD1. The CDR3 loop spans 15 amino acids. J was trimmed by 0 bases and V by 4 bases; bases with no gene match: 6. The V gene's germline CDR1 is SNHLY and CDR2 FYNNEI. CDR3 loop: CASSAYRGRSYEQYF. DNA of the CDR3: TGTGCCAGCAGTGCCTACAGGGGTCGCTCCTACGAGCAGTACTTC.